What follows are 29 T cell receptor beta chains derived from one specimen sequenced in a study of cytomegalovirus exposure and HLA in healthy donors. The study ran its PCR with 60 Vbeta and 13 Jbeta primers. Profiled with immunoSEQ multiplex PCR; TCRdb holds only in-frame clones, not every one. The table includes approximately 150,000 clones, about 80% detected once. What was sequenced was PBMCs. The receptors come from a middle-aged man in good health and CMV-seronegative.

V is TRBV6-4 and J is TRBJ2-1; 9 bases align to TRBD2. Germline V gene lookup returns CDR1 MRHNA and CDR2 SNTAGT. The CDR3 length is 15 residues. V shed 2 bases, J shed 4 bases, and the junction held 3 bases outside the gene matches. CDR3 in amino acids: CASSDGGGDYNEQFF. DNA of the CDR3: TGTGCCAGCAGTGACGGCGGGGGGGATTACAATGAGCAGTTCTTC.

The sample holds a few counts of this clone. The rearrangement joins TRBV6-1 to TRBJ2-5; D uncertain. Deletions cut 7 bases from V and 1 base from J, with 4 bases between. From germline, CDR1 is MNHNS and CDR2 SASEGT. The CDR3 contains 11 residues. This chain's CDR3 is CASTLQETQYF. DNA for the CDR3: TGTGCCAGCACTCTCCAAGAGACCCAGTACTTC.

The chain links TRBV21-1 to TRBJ2-5; the table assigns TRBD1, which was not confirmed against the DNA. TRBV21-1 is given as a pseudogene. The CDR3 consists of 15 residues. In nucleotides, the CDR3 is TGTGCCAGCAGCAGCCGGGACAGCGGACAGGAGACCCAGTACTTC. Its translation: CASSSRDSGQETQYF.

CDR3 sequence reads: CAIGTGNGDEQFF. CDR3 sequence (DNA): TGTGCCATCGGGACAGGGAATGGCGATGAGCAGTTCTTC. The chain has TRBV6-5 and TRBJ2-1; 9 bases map to TRBD1. V shed 10 bases and J 8 bases; nucleotides not matched to a gene: 9. The CDR3 contains 13 residues. Germline-derived CDR1 and CDR2 are MNHEY and SVGAGI.

This clone was seen only a few times. The V and J genes are TRBV18 and TRBJ1-1, with D tentatively TRBD1 (6 bases). The CDR3 spans 14 residues. In germline, CDR1 is KGHSH, CDR2 LQKENI. V dropped 3 bases and J dropped 3 bases, with 11 bases sitting between them. This CDR3 reads CASSPPGQYTEAFF. The CDR3 DNA reads TGTGCCAGCTCACCTCCCGGACAGTACACTGAAGCTTTCTTT.

This chain joins TRBV5-1 and TRBJ2-3; 8 bases fit TRBD1. The CDR3 sequence is 15 residues long. Germline CDR1 SGHRS, CDR2 YFSETQ. Unmatched junction bases numbered 5, after V lost 5 bases and J lost 0 bases. Here the CDR3 DNA reads TGCGCCAGCAGAGCAGGGGGCGGTAGCACAGATACGCAGTATTTT. It encodes CASRAGGGSTDTQYF.

The chain carries TRBV18 and TRBJ2-1; 8 bases line up with TRBD1. J was trimmed by 6 bases and V by 4 bases; bases with no gene match: 8. CDR3 length: 15 residues. In germline, CDR1 is KGHSH, CDR2 LQKENI. CDR3: CASSQGTGLINEQFF. The CDR3 DNA sequence: TGTGCCAGCTCACAAGGGACAGGACTAATCAATGAGCAGTTCTTC.

The chain has TRBV5-6 and TRBJ1-1; D possibly corresponds to TRBD1 (5 bases). Trimming left V 0 bases short and J 3 bases short, with 9 bases between. The germline CDR1 and CDR2 sequences are SGHDT and YYEEEE. CDR3 length: 14 residues. CDR3 loop: CASSLDRMDTEAFF. The CDR3 nucleotides read TGTGCCAGCAGCTTGGACAGGATGGACACTGAAGCTTTCTTT.

V is TRBV29-1 and J is TRBJ2-7, with TRBD1 matching over 8 bases. The CDR3 length is 13 residues. Germline CDR1 is SQVTM and CDR2 is ANQGSEA. The junction had 5 bases not matched to a gene; V was cut back by 7 bases and J by 0 bases. The CDR3 sequence: CSARTGFSYEQYF. In nucleotides, the CDR3 is TGCAGCGCAAGGACAGGGTTCTCCTACGAGCAGTACTTC.

This clone has only one observation. CDR3 sequence: CASSLSEGVNTEAFF. In DNA, the CDR3 is TGCGCCAGCAGCTTGTCAGAAGGGGTGAACACTGAAGCTTTCTTT. The chain links TRBV5-1 to TRBJ1-1; D is perhaps TRBD1 (5 bases). CDR1 is SGHRS and CDR2 is YFSETQ in the germline V gene. Trimming removed 1 base at V and 0 bases at J, with 10 bases between. The CDR3 is made up of 15 amino acids.

The chain uses TRBV6-6 and TRBJ1-1; no clear D gene. V dropped 2 bases and J dropped 11 bases, with 15 bases sitting between them. Germline CDR1 and CDR2: MNHNY and SVGAGI (reference sequence). This CDR3 has 13 residues. CDR3 sequence (DNA): TGTGCCAGCAGTTACGAAAACCGGGGTCGCGCTTTCTTT. It specifies CASSYENRGRAFF.

V gene TRBV5-1 combines with J gene TRBJ2-5; 15 nucleotides line up with TRBD2. Germline V gene lookup returns CDR1 SGHRS and CDR2 YFSETQ. The V and J ends lost 4 bases and 5 bases, in that order; junction bases with no gene match: 9. CDR3 size: 17 residues. The CDR3 here is CASSPGLAGGPVETQYF. CDR3 coding DNA: TGCGCCAGCAGCCCCGGACTAGCGGGGGGGCCCGTGGAGACCCAGTACTTC.

The chain is built from TRBV14 and TRBJ1-2; 8 bases are a match to TRBD1. The length of the CDR3 is 15 residues. Germline V gene lookup returns CDR1 SGHDN and CDR2 FVKESK. With V trimmed by 3 bases and J by 6 bases, 9 bases remained unmatched. The CDR3 here is CASSHRTGQAHGYTF. The CDR3 nucleotides are TGTGCCAGCAGCCACCGAACGGGACAGGCTCATGGCTACACCTTC.

The chain uses TRBV7-9 and TRBJ1-3; D is unclear. The CDR3 spans 16 residues. Trimming shortened V by 1 base and J by 1 base, and 11 bases separated the two germline ends. Germline CDR1 is SEHNR and CDR2 is FQNEAQ (reference sequence). CDR3 coding DNA: TGTGCCAGCAGCTTAGGCCAGTTTGTGTCTGGAAACACCATATATTTT. This encodes CASSLGQFVSGNTIYF.

This clone has a handful of counts. The rearrangement links TRBV12-5 to TRBJ2-3; TRBD2 might be the D (5 bases). Trimming removed 6 bases from V and 0 bases from J, with 10 bases in between. This CDR3 region has 14 residues. Germline V lookup: CDR1 LGHNT, CDR2 FRNRAP. CDR3 in amino acids: CASGDYSSTDTQYF. The CDR3 region has the DNA TGTGCTAGTGGAGACTACTCTAGCACAGATACGCAGTATTTT.

This clone was detected a few times. The J gene is TRBJ2-1, the V gene TRBV9; TRBD2 matches 14 bases. The ends lost 0 bases at V and 4 bases at J; junction bases unmatched: 9. The CDR3 covers 19 residues. Germline assignment: CDR1 SGDLS and CDR2 YYNGEE. The CDR3 DNA reads TGTGCCAGCAGCGTAGAATCGGGACTAGCGGGGGTGCATTACAATGAGCAGTTCTTC. It codes for CASSVESGLAGVHYNEQFF. The variable domain in full, completed from reference TRBV9 and TRBJ2-1, reads DSGVTQTPKHLITATGQRVTLRCSPRSGDLSVYWYQQSLDQGLQFLIQYYNGEERAKGNILERFSAQQFPDLHSELNLSSLELGDSALYFCASSVESGLAGVHYNEQFFGPGTRLTVL.

The chain combines TRBV6-5 with TRBJ1-1; no definite D call. The germline V gene encodes CDR1 MNHEY and CDR2 SVGAGI. Trimming took 6 bases from V and 2 from J, leaving 10 bases between them. The CDR3 has 13 amino acids. CDR3 region: CASSWSLNTEAFF. DNA of the CDR3: TGTGCCAGCAGCTGGTCACTTAACACTGAAGCTTTCTTT.

In this sample, this clone turned up once. J is TRBJ1-3 and V is TRBV6-5; the D gene is possibly TRBD1 (5 bases). The CDR3 totals 13 residues. The germline gives CDR1 MNHEY, CDR2 SVGAGI. V shed 2 bases and J shed 11 bases, with 13 bases lying between them. The CDR3 protein is CASSYLIGAAIYF. CDR3 bases: TGTGCCAGCAGTTACCTTATTGGGGCAGCCATATATTTT.

The genes are TRBV20-1 and TRBJ1-2; TRBD1 matches 7 bases. The V segment lost 8 bases and the J segment 3 bases; nucleotides outside the gene matches: 3. This CDR3 is built from 11 residues. Germline CDR1 is DFQATT and CDR2 is SNEGSKA (reference sequence). CDR3 residues: CSTGQDYGYTF. DNA for the CDR3: TGCAGTACTGGACAGGACTATGGCTACACCTTC.

This clone was found a few times. The gene calls are TRBV6-1 and TRBJ2-4; TRBD1 aligns across 8 bases. Germline V gives CDR1 MNHNS, CDR2 SASEGT. The V gene end was trimmed by 3 bases and the J gene end by 8 bases; junction bases not matched to a gene: 6. The CDR3 has 14 residues. The CDR3 loop reads CASSDGQGWDIQYF. For the CDR3, the DNA is TGTGCCAGCAGTGACGGACAGGGATGGGACATTCAGTACTTC.

This clone was seen more than once but under ten times. This sequence joins TRBV6-5 and TRBJ1-5; D possibly corresponds to TRBD1 (5 bases). Deletions cut 7 bases from V and 5 bases from J, with 15 bases between. Germline CDR1 reads MNHEY; CDR2 reads SVGAGI. This CDR3 spans 14 amino acids. The CDR3 reads CASKPSGFHQPQHF. CDR3 sequence (DNA): TGTGCCAGCAAACCTTCAGGGTTTCATCAGCCCCAGCATTTT.

This chain uses TRBV19 with TRBJ1-4; TRBD1 aligns across 7 bases. The ends lost 5 bases at V and 5 bases at J; junction bases unmatched: 8. The CDR3 has 15 residues. CDR1 and CDR2 from the germline V gene are LNHDA and SQIVND (reference sequence). CDR3 amino acids: CASSSFDRVNEKLFF. CDR3 DNA sequence: TGTGCCAGTAGTTCGTTTGACAGGGTGAATGAAAAACTGTTTTTT.

V usage is TRBV28 and J usage is TRBJ1-6; 8 nucleotides line up with TRBD1. The J segment lost 9 bases and the V segment lost 6 bases, leaving 7 bases of the junction unmatched. The length of the CDR3 is 14 residues. From germline, CDR1 is MDHEN and CDR2 SYDVKM. CDR3 coding DNA: TGTGCCAGCAGCCAACAGGGACAGGTTTCACCCCTCCACTTT. Protein product: CASSQQGQVSPLHF.

This clone is a singleton in its sample. The chain uses TRBV6-1 and TRBJ2-7; 9 nucleotides line up with TRBD2. In germline, CDR1 is MNHNS, CDR2 SASEGT. The CDR3 length is 14 residues. The ends lost 6 bases at V and 0 bases at J; junction bases unmatched: 3. CDR3 DNA sequence: TGTGCCAGCAGAATAGCGGGGGCCTCCTACGAGCAGTACTTC. This gives the protein CASRIAGASYEQYF.

The V call is TRBV25-1, the J call TRBJ1-5; the D is unclear. The CDR3 spans 14 residues. With 5 bases removed from V and 1 base from J, the gap between germline ends came to 9 bases. CDR1 is MGHDK and CDR2 is SYGVNS in the germline V gene. The CDR3 nucleotides read TGTGCCAGCAGTTGGGGAGTCAGCAATCAGCCCCAGCATTTT. Its protein is CASSWGVSNQPQHF. The entire variable domain, with the rest obtained from reference TRBV25-1 and TRBJ1-5, is as follows: EADIYQTPRYLVIGTGKKITLECSQTMGHDKMYWYQQDPGMELHLIHYSYGVNSTEKGDLSSESTVSRIRTEHFPLTLESARPSHTSQYLCASSWGVSNQPQHFGDGTRLSIL.

This clone occurred a few times. The chain links TRBV27 to TRBJ1-1; a possible D gene is TRBD1 (5 bases). The CDR3 consists of 15 residues. Germline lookup yields CDR1 MNHEY and CDR2 SMNVEV (reference sequence). Between the trimmed V and J ends, which lost 8 bases and 0 bases, there was a span of 16 bases. CDR3 sequence (DNA): TGTGCCAGCCAGCAGTGGGGCAGGGTGAACACTGAAGCTTTCTTT. Its translation: CASQQWGRVNTEAFF.

This clone was recorded only once. V is TRBV19 and J is TRBJ1-1; D unclear. The CDR3 is 14 amino acids. The germline gives CDR1 LNHDA, CDR2 SQIVND (reference sequence). With 2 bases removed from V and 1 base from J, the gap between germline ends came to 8 bases. The CDR3 sequence: CASSIMERNTEAFF. The CDR3 region has the DNA TGTGCCAGTAGTATAATGGAGAGGAACACTGAAGCTTTCTTT.

V gene TRBV7-3 combines with J gene TRBJ2-7; a possible D gene is TRBD1 (5 bases). The germline V and J ends were trimmed by 2 bases and 4 bases, with 12 bases remaining between them. The CDR3 sequence is 14 residues long. Germline CDR1 SGHTA, CDR2 FQGTGA. CDR3 in DNA: TGTGCCAGCAGCTTACTACCTCAGGGATACGAGCAGTACTTC. This gives the protein CASSLLPQGYEQYF.

The chain recombines TRBV5-1 with TRBJ1-3; 10 bases fit TRBD1. The CDR3 spans 16 residues. J was trimmed by 4 bases and V by 6 bases; bases with no gene match: 10. Germline CDR1 SGHRS, CDR2 YFSETQ. The CDR3: CASNPGDRGPGNTIYF. In DNA, the CDR3 is TGCGCCAGCAATCCCGGGGACAGGGGCCCCGGAAACACCATATATTTT.